This T cell receptor (beta chain) was documented in a study of cytomegalovirus exposure and HLA in healthy donors. Both 60 Vbeta primers and 13 Jbeta primers went into the PCR. Data came from immunoSEQ multiplex PCR; TCRdb stores just in-frame clones and leaves some out. The profile covers 75,000 to 95,000 clones, with around three quarters appearing a single time and around 4.3% taken by the ten largest. What was sequenced was PBMCs. The sequence was obtained from a woman between 40 and 50 years old in good health and CMV-seropositive.

DNA for the CDR3: TGTGCCAGCTCACCGGCGAGGGGGCTGTGGCCCCAGCATTTT. Its protein is CASSPARGLWPQHF. This chain uses TRBV18 with TRBJ1-5, with 7 bases lining up with TRBD1. The length of the CDR3 is 14 residues. Germline-derived CDR1 and CDR2 are KGHSH and LQKENI. J gave up 9 bases and V 3 bases, and 8 bases lay outside the gene matches.